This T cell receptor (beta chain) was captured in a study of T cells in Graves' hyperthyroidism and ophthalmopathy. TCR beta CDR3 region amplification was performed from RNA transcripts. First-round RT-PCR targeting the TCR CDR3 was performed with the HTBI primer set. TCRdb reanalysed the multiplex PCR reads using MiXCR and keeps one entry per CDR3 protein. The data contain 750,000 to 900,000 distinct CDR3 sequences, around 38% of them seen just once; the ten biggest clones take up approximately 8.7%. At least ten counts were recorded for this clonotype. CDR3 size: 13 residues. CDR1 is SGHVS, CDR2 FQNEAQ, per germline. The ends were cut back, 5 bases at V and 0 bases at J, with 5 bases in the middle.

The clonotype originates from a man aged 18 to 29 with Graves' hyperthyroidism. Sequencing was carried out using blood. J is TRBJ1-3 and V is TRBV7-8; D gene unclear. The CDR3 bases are TGTGCCAGCAGCGTCCACTCTGGAAACACCATATATTTT. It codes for CASSVHSGNTIYF.